The rows below give T cell receptor beta chains drawn from one sample of a study of blood T cell repertoires in COVID-19. Using immunoSEQ multiplex PCR, the repertoire was profiled, and TCRdb retains in-frame clones only, with some absent. This sample yields around 88,000 clones, of which about 88% are seen a single time; roughly 2.8% belongs to the top ten. The sample was peripheral blood. These receptors came from a woman older than 75 with acute or convalescent COVID-19. Both conserved end residues are part of each CDR3. The order of the fields is J gene, V gene, clone size, D gene, CDR3 DNA, CDR3 protein. D genes are given only for firm matches. For some rows the clone size is stated as once, few or many, or as a class when expanded; others skip it.

TRBJ2-3	TRBV6-2/TRBV6-3	-	-	TGTGCCAGCAGTTACATGCGGTCGTCAGGGCTGTCCGATACGCAGTATTTT	CASSYMRSSGLSDTQYF
TRBJ2-2	TRBV18	-	TRBD2	TGTGCCAGCTCGTCGACTAGCGGGAGTACAGGCGGGGAGCTGTTTTTT	CASSSTSGSTGGELFF
TRBJ2-7	TRBV7-2	-	-	TGTGCCAGCAGCTTAAAACGGGACTCCGAGCAGTACTTC	CASSLKRDSEQYF
TRBJ2-7	TRBV29-1	-	TRBD1	TGCAGCGTGGCGGGACAGGGGCTTACCTACGAGCAGTACTTC	CSVAGQGLTYEQYF
TRBJ1-1	TRBV7-9	-	-	TGTGCCAGCAGCTCCACGCTCGGAGTTGAAGCTTTCTTT	CASSSTLGVEAFF
TRBJ1-4	TRBV29-1	-	-	TGCAGCGTTGCCCATAGAAACGGTGAAAAACTGTTTTTT	CSVAHRNGEKLFF
TRBJ1-2	TRBV6-6	-	-	TGTGCCAGCAGTTATGGACAGACAAACTATGGCTACACCTTC	CASSYGQTNYGYTF
TRBJ1-6	TRBV5-4	-	TRBD1	TGTGCCAGCAGCCAGCCCCGACAGGGGATAGTTTCACCCCTCCACTTT	CASSQPRQGIVSPLHF
TRBJ1-2	TRBV19	-	-	TGTGCCAGTAGACCGGGACTCCCAGGGCTCCATTATGGCTACACCTTC	CASRPGLPGLHYGYTF
TRBJ1-6	TRBV2	-	-	TGTGCCAGCAGGATGACTGATAATTCACCCCTCCACTTT	CASRMTDNSPLHF
TRBJ1-2	TRBV11-2	-	-	TGTGCCAGCAGCTTAGGTGCGGCAGTCTATGGCTACACCTTC	CASSLGAAVYGYTF
TRBJ2-7	TRBV2	-	TRBD1	TGTGCCAGCAGTGTGAGCCCGACAGGGAGCTACGAGCAGTACTTC	CASSVSPTGSYEQYF
TRBJ2-1	TRBV28	-	TRBD2	TGTGCCAGCAGTTTACAACTAGCGGGGGCCTACAATGAGCAGTTCTTC	CASSLQLAGAYNEQFF
TRBJ2-1	TRBV27	-	TRBD1	TGTGCCAGCAGCCCCGGGACAGGGACCTACAATGAGCAGTTCTTC	CASSPGTGTYNEQFF
TRBJ2-1	TRBV6-5	-	TRBD2	TGTGCCAGCAGGCTAGCGGGAGGGATATACAATGAGCAGTTCTTC	CASRLAGGIYNEQFF
TRBJ1-5	TRBV4-2	-	-	TGTGCCAGCAGCCAAGCTGGACAAAACAATCAGCCCCAGCATTTT	CASSQAGQNNQPQHF
TRBJ1-3	TRBV12-3/TRBV12-4	-	-	TGTGCCAGCAGTTCCACAGCTGGAAACACCATATATTTT	CASSSTAGNTIYF
TRBJ2-1	TRBV7-2	-	-	TGTGCCAGCAGCTTAAGGAGCGAGTACAATGAGCAGTTCTTC	CASSLRSEYNEQFF
TRBJ1-6	TRBV5-8	-	TRBD1	TGTGCCAGCAGCTTCAAAACACAGGGGGCGAGGAGCTCCTATAATTCACCCCTCCACTTT	CASSFKTQGARSSYNSPLHF
TRBJ2-3	TRBV10-2	-	TRBD2	TGCGCCAGCAGTCGCGCGGGAGACACAGATACGCAGTATTTT	CASSRAGDTDTQYF
TRBJ1-6	TRBV7-3	once	-	TGTGCCAGCAGCTTAAGCCCCCCGGGCTCCTATAATTCACCCCTCCACTTT	CASSLSPPGSYNSPLHF
TRBJ1-6	TRBV19	-	-	TGTGCCAGTAGTAGGGACTCTCCAGGGAGCTCCTATAATTCACCCCTCCACTTT	CASSRDSPGSSYNSPLHF
TRBJ2-3	TRBV25-1	-	-	TGTGCCAGCAGTGAATTTGGGGGCTTAGGGACAGATACGCAGTATTTT	CASSEFGGLGTDTQYF
TRBJ2-7	TRBV4-3	-	-	TGCGCCAGCAGCCAAGTACGGAGCCAACCAACCTACGAGCAGTACTTC	CASSQVRSQPTYEQYF
TRBJ2-3	TRBV5-4	-	TRBD1	TGTGCCAGCAGCTTGGCCGCAGGGGGTAGCACAGATACGCAGTATTTT	CASSLAAGGSTDTQYF
TRBJ2-7	TRBV7-9	-	TRBD2	TGTGCCAGCAGCCGAGTAGCGGGGGGTTACGAGCAGTACTTC	CASSRVAGGYEQYF
TRBJ1-2	TRBV5-3	once	-	TGTGCCCCTTTGCCGGTCCCTTGCTATGGCTACACCTTC	CAPLPVPCYGYTF
TRBJ1-5	TRBV20-1	-	-	TGCAGTGCTAGTATGGGAGTCCGCAATCAGCCCCAGCATTTT	CSASMGVRNQPQHF
TRBJ2-1	TRBV5-1	-	-	TGCGCCAGCAGCTTGGGGTACAAAGAGCAGTTCTTC	CASSLGYKEQFF
TRBJ2-3	TRBV5-1	-	TRBD2	TGCGCCAGCAGCTCATTACCGGGACTAAGCACAGATACGCAGTATTTT	CASSSLPGLSTDTQYF
TRBJ2-7	TRBV9	-	-	TGTGCCAGCAGCCCTAGGCAAGGGGCGTACGAGCAGTACTTC	CASSPRQGAYEQYF
TRBJ1-3	TRBV30	-	TRBD1	TGTGCCTGGAGTGTACAAGGACAGGGGTGGTACACCATATATTTT	CAWSVQGQGWYTIYF
TRBJ1-5	TRBV4-1	-	-	TGCGCCAGCAGCCAAGTAAGGGGAGGGGAGCCCCAGCATTTT	CASSQVRGGEPQHF
TRBJ1-1	TRBV10-3	-	-	TGTGCCATCAGTGGCCGGGACACTGAAGCTTTCTTT	CAISGRDTEAFF
TRBJ1-2	TRBV2	-	-	TGTGCCAGCAGTGAGGGGGGGGCTGCTAGCTATGGCTACACCTTC	CASSEGGAASYGYTF
TRBJ2-1	TRBV28	-	TRBD2	TGTGCCAGCAGTTTATGGGGAGCGGGAGGGTACAATGAGCAGTTCTTC	CASSLWGAGGYNEQFF
TRBJ2-7	TRBV5-1	few	TRBD2	TGCGCCAGCAGCCTGGGACTAGCGGGATATTCCTACGAGCAGTACTTC	CASSLGLAGYSYEQYF
TRBJ1-1	TRBV28	-	-	TGTGCCAGCAGGTCGGGGGGGGCTTACACTGAAGCTTTCTTT	CASRSGGAYTEAFF
TRBJ1-2	TRBV7-9	-	-	TGTGCCAGCAGCTGGCCCCGGACAGAGCTATATGGCTACACCTTC	CASSWPRTELYGYTF
TRBJ2-2	TRBV7-2	-	-	TGTGCCAGCAGCCCCGCCCGCTCAGGGGTCGGGGAGCTGTTTTTT	CASSPARSGVGELFF
TRBJ1-2	TRBV3-1/TRBV3-2	-	TRBD1	TGTGCCAGCAGCCAAGATCCGGACAGGGGGCTTGGTGGCTACACCTTC	CASSQDPDRGLGGYTF
TRBJ1-6	TRBV9	-	TRBD1	TGTGCCAGCAGCGTAGCGCAGGGGGCTAATAATTCACCCCTCCACTTT	CASSVAQGANNSPLHF
TRBJ2-7	TRBV6-5	-	TRBD1	TGTGCCAGCAGTCCGGGACAGGGTTATGGGCAGTACTTC	CASSPGQGYGQYF
TRBJ2-3	TRBV5-4	-	-	TGTGCCAGCAGCTTGGGGCGGCGCGGAAGCACAGATACGCAGTATTTT	CASSLGRRGSTDTQYF
TRBJ2-7	TRBV7-2	-	TRBD2	TGTGCCAGCAGCTTAGGGTGGACTAGCGTTGTCTACGAGCAGTACTTC	CASSLGWTSVVYEQYF
TRBJ2-7	TRBV6-5	-	-	TGTGCCAGCAGTTACGAGGGAGGCTCCTACGAGCAGTACTTC	CASSYEGGSYEQYF
TRBJ2-7	TRBV5-6	-	TRBD1	TGTGCCAGCAGCTGGGGACAGGTAAACTACGAGCAGTACTTC	CASSWGQVNYEQYF
TRBJ2-7	TRBV20-1	-	TRBD1	TGCAGTGCTACCACAGGGGACGAGCAGTACTTC	CSATTGDEQYF
TRBJ1-4	TRBV2	once	TRBD1	TGTACCAGCAGTTGGGACAGGGTGGGCACTAATGAAAAACTGTTTTTT	CTSSWDRVGTNEKLFF
TRBJ1-2	TRBV10-3	-	TRBD1	TGTGCCATCAGTGAGAACCGGGACAGTGGAGTCTACACCTTC	CAISENRDSGVYTF
TRBJ1-1	TRBV4-1	-	TRBD1	TGCGCCAGCAGCCATTTGGACAGGGCCCCTGAAGCTTTCTTT	CASSHLDRAPEAFF
TRBJ1-1	TRBV7-9	-	-	TGTGCCAGCAGGCCGTTATCGGGGAACACTGAAGCTTTCTTT	CASRPLSGNTEAFF
TRBJ1-2	TRBV6-2/TRBV6-3	-	-	TGTGCCAGCAGTTACGCGGGACGGAACTATGGCTACACCTTC	CASSYAGRNYGYTF
TRBJ1-2	TRBV7-9	-	-	TGTGCCAGCAGCTTTGAGTCTAGCTATGGCTACACCTTC	CASSFESSYGYTF
TRBJ2-7	TRBV3-1/TRBV3-2	-	-	TGTGCCAGCAGCCAAGATCCGACAGGATACGAGCAGTACTTC	CASSQDPTGYEQYF
TRBJ2-5	TRBV29-1	once	-	TGCAGCGTTAATGACGGGCAAGAGACCCAGTACTTC	CSVNDGQETQYF
TRBJ1-2	TRBV18	-	-	TGTGCCAGCCCGAGATCTGGCGGCCCACTCGATGGCTACACCTTC	CASPRSGGPLDGYTF
TRBJ1-2	TRBV6-2/TRBV6-3	-	TRBD1	TGTGCCAGCAGTTACTCTGCGGGAGGGGGCGCGATTAACTATGGCTACACCTTC	CASSYSAGGGAINYGYTF